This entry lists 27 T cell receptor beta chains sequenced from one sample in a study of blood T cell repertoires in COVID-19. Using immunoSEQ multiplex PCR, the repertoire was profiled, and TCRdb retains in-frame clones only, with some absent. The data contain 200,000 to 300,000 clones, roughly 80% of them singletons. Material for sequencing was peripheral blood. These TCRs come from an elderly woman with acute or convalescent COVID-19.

CDR3 DNA sequence: TGTGCCAGCAGCTTGGGAGTGTCAGGCACTGAAGCTTTCTTT. This sequence encodes CASSLGVSGTEAFF. The chain employs TRBV5-4 and TRBJ1-1, with D hard to call. The CDR3 has 14 amino acids. Per the germline V gene, CDR1 is SGHNT and CDR2 is YYREEE (reference sequence). Trimming shortened V by 0 bases and J by 4 bases, and 10 bases separated the two germline ends.

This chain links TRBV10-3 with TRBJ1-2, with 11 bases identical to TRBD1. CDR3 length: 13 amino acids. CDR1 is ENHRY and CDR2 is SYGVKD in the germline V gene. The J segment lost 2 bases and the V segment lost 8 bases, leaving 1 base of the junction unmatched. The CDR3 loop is CAIGTGGNYGYTF. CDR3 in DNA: TGTGCCATCGGGACAGGGGGGAACTATGGCTACACCTTC.

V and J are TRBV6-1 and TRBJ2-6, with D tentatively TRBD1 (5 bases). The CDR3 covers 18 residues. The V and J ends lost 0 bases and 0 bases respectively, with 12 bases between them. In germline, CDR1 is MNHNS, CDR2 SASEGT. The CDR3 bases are TGTGCCAGCAGTGAAGCCAGGGTCTCCCTCTCTGGGGCCAACGTCCTGACTTTC. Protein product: CASSEARVSLSGANVLTF.

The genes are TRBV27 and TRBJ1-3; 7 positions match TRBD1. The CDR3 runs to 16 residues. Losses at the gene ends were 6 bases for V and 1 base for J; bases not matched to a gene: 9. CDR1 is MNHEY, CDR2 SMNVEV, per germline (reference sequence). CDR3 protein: CASRPNRGRSGNTIYF. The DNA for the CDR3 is TGTGCCAGCAGACCCAACAGGGGACGATCTGGAAACACCATATATTTT.

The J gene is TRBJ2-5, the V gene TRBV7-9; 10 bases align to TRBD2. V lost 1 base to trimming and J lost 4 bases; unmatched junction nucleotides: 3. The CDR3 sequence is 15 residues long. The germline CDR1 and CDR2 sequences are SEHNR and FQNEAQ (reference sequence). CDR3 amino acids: CASSLGASGGETQYF. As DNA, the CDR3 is TGTGCCAGCAGCTTAGGTGCTAGCGGGGGAGAGACCCAGTACTTC.

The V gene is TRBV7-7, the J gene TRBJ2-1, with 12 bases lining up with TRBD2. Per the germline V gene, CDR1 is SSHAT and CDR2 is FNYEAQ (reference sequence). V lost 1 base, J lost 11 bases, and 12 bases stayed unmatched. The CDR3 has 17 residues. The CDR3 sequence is CASSLGSGRLAGAKQFF. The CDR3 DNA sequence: TGTGCCAGCAGCTTAGGGTCAGGAAGACTAGCGGGAGCTAAGCAGTTCTTC.

CDR3 in amino acids: CASRGRLAGGPGETQYF. In DNA, the CDR3 is TGCGCCAGCAGGGGAAGGCTAGCGGGAGGGCCCGGGGAGACCCAGTACTTC. This chain uses TRBV10-2 with TRBJ2-5; TRBD2 agrees at 12 bases. The CDR3 length is 17 residues. Germline V gene sequence: CDR1 WSHSY, CDR2 SAAADI. The V and J ends lost 6 bases and 5 bases, in that order; junction bases with no gene match: 13.

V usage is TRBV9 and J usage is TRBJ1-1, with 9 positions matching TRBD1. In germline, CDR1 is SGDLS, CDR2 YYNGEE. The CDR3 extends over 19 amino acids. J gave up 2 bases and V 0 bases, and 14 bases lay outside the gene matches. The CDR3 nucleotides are TGTGCCAGCAGCGTAGGACAGGGGGAAAAGGCGACAGGAAACACTGAAGCTTTCTTT. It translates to CASSVGQGEKATGNTEAFF.

The DNA of the CDR3 is TGTGCCAGCTCGACGGGACAGACCTATTACGAGCAGTACTTC. Amino acid sequence: CASSTGQTYYEQYF. The chain is built from TRBV18 and TRBJ2-7, with 7 bases aligning to TRBD1. The junction had 9 bases not matched to a gene; V was cut back by 6 bases and J by 4 bases. The CDR3 has 14 amino acids. The V gene's germline CDR1 is KGHSH and CDR2 LQKENI.

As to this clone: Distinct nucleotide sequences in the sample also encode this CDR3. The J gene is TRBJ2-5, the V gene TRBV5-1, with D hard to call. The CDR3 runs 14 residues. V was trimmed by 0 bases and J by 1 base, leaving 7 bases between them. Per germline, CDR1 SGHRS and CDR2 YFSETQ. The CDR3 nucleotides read TGCGCCAGCAGCTTGGGAACGGTCCAAGAGACCCAGTACTTC. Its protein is CASSLGTVQETQYF.

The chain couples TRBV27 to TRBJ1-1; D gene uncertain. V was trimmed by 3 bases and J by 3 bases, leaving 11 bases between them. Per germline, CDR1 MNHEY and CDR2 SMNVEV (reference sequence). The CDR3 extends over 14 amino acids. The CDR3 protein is CASSFTGSYTEAFF. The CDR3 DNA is TGTGCCAGCAGTTTTACGGGGAGTTACACTGAAGCTTTCTTT.

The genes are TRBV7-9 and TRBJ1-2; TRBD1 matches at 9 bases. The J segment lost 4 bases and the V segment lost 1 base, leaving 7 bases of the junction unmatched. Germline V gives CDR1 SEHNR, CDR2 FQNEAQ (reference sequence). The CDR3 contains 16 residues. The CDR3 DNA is TGTGCCAGCAGCTTAGGCCTCGACAGGGGGGCCTATGGCTACACCTTC. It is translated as CASSLGLDRGAYGYTF.

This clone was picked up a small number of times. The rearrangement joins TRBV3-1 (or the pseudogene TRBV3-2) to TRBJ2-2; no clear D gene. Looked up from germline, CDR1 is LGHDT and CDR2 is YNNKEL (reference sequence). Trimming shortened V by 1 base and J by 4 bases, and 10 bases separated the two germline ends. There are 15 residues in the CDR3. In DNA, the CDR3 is TGTGCCAGCAGCCAAGCCACAAATTTCACCGGGGAGCTGTTTTTT. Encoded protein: CASSQATNFTGELFF.

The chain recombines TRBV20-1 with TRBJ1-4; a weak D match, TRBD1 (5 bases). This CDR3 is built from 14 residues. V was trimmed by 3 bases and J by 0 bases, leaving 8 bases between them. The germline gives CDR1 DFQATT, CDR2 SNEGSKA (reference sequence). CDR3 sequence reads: CSASQGATNEKLFF. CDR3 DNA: TGCAGTGCTAGTCAAGGGGCAACTAATGAAAAACTGTTTTTT.

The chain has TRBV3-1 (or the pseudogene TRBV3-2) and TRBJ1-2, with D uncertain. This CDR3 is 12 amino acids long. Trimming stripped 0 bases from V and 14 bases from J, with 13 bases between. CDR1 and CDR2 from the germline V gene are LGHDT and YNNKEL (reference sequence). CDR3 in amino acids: CASSQDGRGETF. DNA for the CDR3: TGTGCCAGCAGCCAAGATGGTCGGGGAGAGACCTTC.

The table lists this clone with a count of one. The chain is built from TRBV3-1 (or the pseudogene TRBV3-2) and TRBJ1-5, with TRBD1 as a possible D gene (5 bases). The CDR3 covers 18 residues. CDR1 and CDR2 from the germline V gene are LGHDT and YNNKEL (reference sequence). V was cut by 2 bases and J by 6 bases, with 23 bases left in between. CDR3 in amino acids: CASSQYVPGGVMRQPQHF. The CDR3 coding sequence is TGTGCCAGCAGCCAATACGTACCCGGAGGGGTTATGCGTCAGCCCCAGCATTTT.

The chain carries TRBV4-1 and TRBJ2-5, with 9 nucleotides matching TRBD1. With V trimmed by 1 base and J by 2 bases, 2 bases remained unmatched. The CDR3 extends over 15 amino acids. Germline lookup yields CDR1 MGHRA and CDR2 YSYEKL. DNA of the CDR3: TGCGCCAGCAGCCAAGGGGACAGGGTACAAGAGACCCAGTACTTC. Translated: CASSQGDRVQETQYF.

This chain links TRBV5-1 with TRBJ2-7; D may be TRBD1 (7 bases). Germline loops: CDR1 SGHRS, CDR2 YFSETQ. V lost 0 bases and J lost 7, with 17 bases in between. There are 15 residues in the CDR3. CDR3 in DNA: TGCGCCAGCAGCTTGGGGCAGGGGGGATTGAGGGAGCAGTACTTC. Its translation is CASSLGQGGLREQYF.

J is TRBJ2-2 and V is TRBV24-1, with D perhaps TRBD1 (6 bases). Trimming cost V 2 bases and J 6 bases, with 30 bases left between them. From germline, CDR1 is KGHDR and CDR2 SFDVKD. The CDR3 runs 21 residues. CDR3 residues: CATSDSQKVIGTPKRAGELFF. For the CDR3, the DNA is TGTGCCACCAGTGATTCCCAAAAGGTCATTGGGACACCCAAAAGGGCCGGGGAGCTGTTTTTT.

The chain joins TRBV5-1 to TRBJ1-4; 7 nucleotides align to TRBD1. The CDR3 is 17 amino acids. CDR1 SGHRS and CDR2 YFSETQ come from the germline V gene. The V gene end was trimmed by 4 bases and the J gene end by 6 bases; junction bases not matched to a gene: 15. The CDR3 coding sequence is TGCGCCAGCAGCGAGGGTCGCGGTCGGACAGGAGATGAAAAACTGTTTTTT. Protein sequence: CASSEGRGRTGDEKLFF.

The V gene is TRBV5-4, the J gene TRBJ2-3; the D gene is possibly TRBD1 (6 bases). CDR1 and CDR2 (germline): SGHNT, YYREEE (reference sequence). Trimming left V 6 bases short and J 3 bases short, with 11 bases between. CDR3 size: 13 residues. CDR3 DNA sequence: TGTGCCAGCACTCTACAGGGAACAGATACGCAGTATTTT. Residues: CASTLQGTDTQYF.

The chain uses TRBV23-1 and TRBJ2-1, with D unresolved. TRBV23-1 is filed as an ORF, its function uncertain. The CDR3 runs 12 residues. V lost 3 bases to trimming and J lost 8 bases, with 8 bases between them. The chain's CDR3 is CASSHLMYEQFF. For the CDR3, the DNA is TGCGCCAGCAGTCACCTTATGTATGAGCAGTTCTTC.

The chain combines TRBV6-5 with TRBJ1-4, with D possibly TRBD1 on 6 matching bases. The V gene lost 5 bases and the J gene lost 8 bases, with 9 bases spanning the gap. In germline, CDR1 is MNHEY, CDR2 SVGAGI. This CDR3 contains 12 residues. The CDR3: CASSHRDEKLFF. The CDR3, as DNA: TGTGCCAGCAGTCACAGGGACGAAAAACTGTTTTTT.

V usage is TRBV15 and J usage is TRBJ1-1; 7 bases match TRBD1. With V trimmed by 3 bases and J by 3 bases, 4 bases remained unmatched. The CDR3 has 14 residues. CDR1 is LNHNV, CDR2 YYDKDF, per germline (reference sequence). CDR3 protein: CATSRKGTDTEAFF. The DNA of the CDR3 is TGTGCCACCAGCAGGAAAGGGACAGACACTGAAGCTTTCTTT.

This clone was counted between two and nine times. CDR3 sequence (DNA): TGTGCCACCCGAGGGGGACAGGGGCTCTACGAGCAGTACTTC. Its translation: CATRGGQGLYEQYF. The rearrangement links TRBV27 to TRBJ2-7, with TRBD1 matching over 10 bases. The J segment lost 3 bases and the V segment lost 10 bases, leaving 9 bases of the junction unmatched. The germline CDR1 and CDR2 sequences are MNHEY and SMNVEV (reference sequence). The CDR3 is made up of 14 amino acids.

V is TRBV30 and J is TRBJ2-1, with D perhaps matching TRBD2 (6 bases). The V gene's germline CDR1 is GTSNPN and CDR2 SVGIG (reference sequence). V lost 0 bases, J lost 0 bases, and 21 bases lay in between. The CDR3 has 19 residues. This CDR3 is CAWSVSPGLDCSSYNEQFF. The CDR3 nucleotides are TGTGCCTGGAGTGTAAGTCCGGGACTCGACTGTAGCTCCTACAATGAGCAGTTCTTC.

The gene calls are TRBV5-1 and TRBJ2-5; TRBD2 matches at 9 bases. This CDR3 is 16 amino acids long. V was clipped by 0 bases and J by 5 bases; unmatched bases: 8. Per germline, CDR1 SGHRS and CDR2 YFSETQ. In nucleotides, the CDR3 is TGCGCCAGCAGCTTGGACGGGCGGGAGGGCCTGGAGACCCAGTACTTC. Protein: CASSLDGREGLETQYF.